This T cell receptor (beta chain) was recorded in a study of PD-1 blockade in classical Hodgkin lymphoma. Study findings and constraints: Healthy donors reportedly exceeded newly diagnosed patients in baseline TCR diversity. There remain no defined causes for the repertoire differences, which possibly reflect disease activity or prior therapy. A significant rise in TCR diversity was seen by C4D1 for CD4+ cells but not for CD8+ cells.

On this clone: The antigen is undetermined.

Assay used: immunoSEQ multiplex PCR; TCRdb lists only in-frame clones, some missing. The sample contains roughly 20,000 clones, more than 80% of which appear only once. Time point of the sample: cycle 4 day 1 (C4D1), after five to seven weeks of nivolumab. With no exception, relapse followed autologous stem cell transplantation in all patients, and brentuximab vedotin exposure varied. Reported best responses ranged across complete response, partial response or progressive disease. V lost 2 bases, J lost 2 bases, and 8 bases stayed unmatched. This CDR3 spans 17 amino acids. CDR1 is SEHNR, CDR2 FQNEAQ, per germline (reference sequence).

Sequencing used peripheral blood mononuclear cells (PBMCs), obtained before the fourth cycle of nivolumab. This clonotype was sampled from a human donor with classical Hodgkin lymphoma. V gene TRBV7-9 combines with J gene TRBJ2-7, with 11 bases lining up with TRBD2. DNA for the CDR3: TGTGCCAGCAGCTTACGAGGGCTAGCGGGAGGTCCCTACGAGCAGTACTTC. Its protein is CASSLRGLAGGPYEQYF. Complete variable domain (other parts from reference TRBV7-9 and TRBJ2-7): DTGVSQNPRHKITKRGQNVTFRCDPISEHNRLYWYRQTLGQGPEFLTYFQNEAQLEKSRLLSDRFSAERPKGSFSTLEIQRTEQGDSAMYLCASSLRGLAGGPYEQYFGPGTRLTVT.